A selection of T cell receptor beta chains follows, all from one sample in a study of blood T cell repertoires in COVID-19. Only in-frame clones appear in the TCRdb table, and some are missing; sequencing was by immunoSEQ multiplex PCR. The sample consists of under 150,000 clones, roughly four fifths of them appearing once. Specimen: peripheral blood. The receptor set was obtained from a man aged 35 to 55 with active or convalescent COVID-19. The conserved cysteine and the conserved F or W are not part of the CDR3 here.

V gene,J gene,CDR3 protein
TRBV13,TRBJ2-3,AAKSGTSGGASTDTQY
TRBV3-1/TRBV3-2,TRBJ1-4,ASSHRVGEKLF
TRBV19,TRBJ2-3,ASSRDSLDTQY
TRBV18,TRBJ1-1,ASSPLSRETNTEAF
TRBV2,TRBJ2-3,ASSPGTSRTDTQY
TRBV21-1,TRBJ2-3,ASSNLREGADTQY
TRBV11-3,TRBJ2-3,ASSNSGGHTDTQY
TRBV7-2,TRBJ2-1,ASSLVAGGPNEQF
TRBV21-1,TRBJ1-6,ASSPGQFSPNSYNSPLH
TRBV7-2,TRBJ2-3,ASSLAGATSTQY
TRBV13,TRBJ2-3,ASSAQLTDTQY
TRBV6-1,TRBJ2-5,ASSEAPGRGLAVLRETQY
TRBV6-5,TRBJ2-2,ASRTPGVGTGELF
TRBV6-7,TRBJ2-7,ASSSPSGSSYEQY
TRBV19,TRBJ2-5,ATSDYQETQY
TRBV7-2,TRBJ2-1,ASSLGGGAFYEQF
TRBV30,TRBJ1-3,AYRDSGNTIY
TRBV11-2,TRBJ1-1,ASTASAGQSTEAF
TRBV7-6,TRBJ2-5,ASSSGTGGAELRQTQY
TRBV12-3/TRBV12-4,TRBJ1-1,ASSYREDTEAF
TRBV27,TRBJ1-4,ASSSPGTGSEKLF
TRBV19,TRBJ1-2,ASSTLGGGYT
TRBV2,TRBJ1-1,ASNPRGGARMNTEAF
TRBV10-3,TRBJ1-1,AISRDSSTEAF
TRBV5-5,TRBJ2-2,ASISLARGRSTGELF
TRBV6-5,TRBJ2-4,ASRPPTGAKNIQY
TRBV27,TRBJ2-3,ASKHPLAGGTDTQY
TRBV9,TRBJ2-1,ASSVARGGYNEQF
TRBV10-3,TRBJ1-5,ATEGGENNQPQH
TRBV5-6,TRBJ1-3,ASSRTGNTIY
TRBV7-3,TRBJ2-3,ASSPQDTQY
TRBV6-5,TRBJ1-1,ASSYSRGKGAF
TRBV19,TRBJ1-2,ASRPDRLDYGYT
TRBV7-2,TRBJ1-1,ASYRQAYTEAF
TRBV4-2,TRBJ2-2,ASSQHSGTGNTGELF
TRBV30,TRBJ1-2,AWSSTLNHGYT
TRBV6-1,TRBJ2-6,ASSARQGVEAGANVLT
TRBV7-3,TRBJ2-2,ASSLREGGELF
TRBV30,TRBJ2-2,AWSPTGVGTGELF
TRBV27,TRBJ1-5,ASSFYSRDRGLPQH
TRBV5-1,TRBJ1-1,ASSLQGRNTEAF
TRBV5-1,TRBJ1-3,ASSLGQESSGNTIY
TRBV18,TRBJ2-1,ASSPFVGVSYNEQF
TRBV2,TRBJ1-1,ASRQQGRGTEAF
TRBV5-1,TRBJ1-1,ASSYISRTVGEAF
TRBV7-2,TRBJ2-4,ASSYRGIAKNIQY
TRBV18,TRBJ1-2,ASSRGTELRYGYT